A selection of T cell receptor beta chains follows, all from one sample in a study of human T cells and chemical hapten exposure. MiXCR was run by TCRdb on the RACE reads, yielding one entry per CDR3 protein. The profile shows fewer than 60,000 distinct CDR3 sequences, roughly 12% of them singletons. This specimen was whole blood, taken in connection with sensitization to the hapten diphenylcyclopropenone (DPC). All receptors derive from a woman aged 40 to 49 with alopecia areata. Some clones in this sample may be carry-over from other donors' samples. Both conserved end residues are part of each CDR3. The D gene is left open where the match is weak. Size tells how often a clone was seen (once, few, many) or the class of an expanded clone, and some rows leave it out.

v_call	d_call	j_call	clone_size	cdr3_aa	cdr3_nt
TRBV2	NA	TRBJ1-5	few	CASGGTPRGNQPQHF	TGTGCCAGCGGAGGGACTCCCAGGGGCAATCAGCCCCAGCATTTT
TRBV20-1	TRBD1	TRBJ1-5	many	CSAGLGQENQPQHF	TGCAGTGCTGGGTTGGGACAGGAAAATCAGCCCCAGCATTTT
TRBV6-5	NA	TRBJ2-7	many	CASRGSSYEQYF	TGTGCCAGCAGGGGAAGCTCCTACGAGCAGTACTTC
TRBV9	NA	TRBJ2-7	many	CASSVAASPPPLIYEQYF	TGTGCCAGCAGCGTAGCTGCTAGCCCACCACCACTCATTTACGAGCAGTACTTC
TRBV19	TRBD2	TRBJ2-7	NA	CASSIRLSGSSYEQYF	TGTGCCAGTAGTATACGGTTGAGCGGGAGCTCCTACGAGCAGTACTTC
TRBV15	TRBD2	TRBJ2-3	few	CATSRDLASGSTDTQYF	TGTGCCACCAGCAGAGATTTAGCTAGCGGTAGCACAGATACGCAGTATTTT
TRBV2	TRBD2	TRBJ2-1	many	CASPRKRELPHGEQFF	TGTGCCAGCCCCAGGAAGCGGGAGCTCCCCCACGGGGAGCAGTTCTTC
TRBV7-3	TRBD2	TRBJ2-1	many	CASSVNAGGRYNEQFF	TGTGCCAGCAGCGTGAACGCGGGGGGCCGCTACAATGAGCAGTTTTTC
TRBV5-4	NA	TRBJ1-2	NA	CASSFGANYGYTF	TGTGCCAGCAGCTTTGGGGCGAACTATGGCTACACCTTC
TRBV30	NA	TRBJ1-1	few	CAWSAQGLVVTEAFF	TGTGCCTGGAGTGCCCAGGGGTTGGTTGTCACTGAAGCTTTCTTT
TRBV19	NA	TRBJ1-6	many	CASSNRNNSPLHF	TGTGCCAGTAGTAACAGGAATAATTCACCCCTCCACTTT
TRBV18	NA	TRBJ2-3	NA	CASSPLQNPTDTQYF	TGTGCCAGCTCACCACTTCAGAACCCCACAGATACGCAGTATTTT
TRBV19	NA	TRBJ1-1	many	CASSNAAGGNTEAFF	TGTGCCAGTAGTAATGCGGCAGGAGGGAACACTGAAGCTTTCTTT
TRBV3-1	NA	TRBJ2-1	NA	CTSSPPGSTSYNEQFF	TGTACCAGCAGCCCCCCCGGGTCAACATCCTACAATGAGCAGTTCTTC
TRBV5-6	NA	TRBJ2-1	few	CASSPGTITYNEQFF	TGTGCCAGCAGCCCCGGGACAATCACTTACAATGAGCAGTTCTTC
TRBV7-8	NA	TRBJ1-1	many	CASSLILLSGRKTEAFF	TGTGCCAGCAGCTTAATATTACTGTCAGGGAGAAAAACTGAAGCTTTCTTT
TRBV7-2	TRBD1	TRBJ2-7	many	CASSPQTTGGFYEQYF	TGTGCCAGCAGCCCCCAGACGACAGGGGGCTTCTACGAGCAGTACTTC
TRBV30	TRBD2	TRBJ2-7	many	CAWTISGRGPLAVSEQYF	TGTGCCTGGACTATTAGCGGGAGGGGGCCTCTAGCCGTAAGCGAGCAGTACTTC
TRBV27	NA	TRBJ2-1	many	CASSLSEMRGPRRANNEQFF	TGTGCCAGCAGTTTATCGGAAATGCGGGGACCGCGCAGGGCGAACAATGAGCAGTTCTTC
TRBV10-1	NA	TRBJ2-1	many	CASSRATGNEQFF	TGCGCCAGCAGTCGGGCAACGGGGAATGAGCAGTTCTTC
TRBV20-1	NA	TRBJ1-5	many	CSASTSNLNQPQHF	TGCAGTGCTTCTACAAGCAACCTCAATCAGCCCCAGCATTTT
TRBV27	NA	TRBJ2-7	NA	CASSLFWGREQYF	TGTGCCAGCAGTTTATTCTGGGGACGCGAGCAGTACTTC
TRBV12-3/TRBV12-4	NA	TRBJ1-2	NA	CASSRTYYGYTF	TGTGCCAGCAGCCGAACCTACTATGGCTACACCTTC
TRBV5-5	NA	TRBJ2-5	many	CASSLKGTTQYF	TGTGCCAGCAGCTTGAAGGGTACGACCCAGTACTTC
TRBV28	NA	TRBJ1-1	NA	CASSPLMVTEAFF	TGTGCCAGCAGCCCTCTGATGGTAACTGAAGCTTTCTTT
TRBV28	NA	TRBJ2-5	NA	CASSPWTEQETQYF	TGTGCCAGCAGTCCCTGGACTGAACAAGAGACCCAGTACTTC
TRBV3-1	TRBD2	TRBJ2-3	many	CASSHLAGGDTQYF	TGTGCCAGCAGCCATCTAGCGGGGGGGGATACGCAGTATTTT